The sequence of this T cell receptor (beta chain) was determined in a study of molecular identifiers for immune sequencing clone quantification (dated by TCRdb to 2017 to 2018). Regarding the study in general: For a replicate experiment, RNA from approximately 20,000 or 100,000 naive CD8 T cells was divided into five aliquots, of which four were sequenced. CD8 T cells were used in a methods study to benchmark molecular-identifier clustering-based TCR repertoire sequencing (MIDCIRS) and TCR RNA copy counting. On the study overall, not on this receptor specifically: Highly expanded clone sizes could be underestimated because identical TCR molecules may share a barcode. Modeling estimated 3 to 3.5 recovered TCR RNA copies per cell, compared with about 10 by digital PCR, which implies 30% to 35% capture efficiency. Spiked-in Jurkat TCR RNA equal to a single cell's worth was reported to be detectable even within 1,100,000 naive CD8 T cells. Naive libraries contained spiked-in Jurkat TCR RNA (more than nine copies' worth), which is not part of the donor repertoire. In CMV-specific effector cells, clones with more than 20 RNA copies accounted for over 98% of molecules, whereas in naive cells such clones accounted for under 1%. When barcode sub-clustering was omitted, TCR diversity was inflated by chimeric consensus sequences, with chimeras reaching as high as 47%.

About this clonotype: Which antigen it targets is not known. No base qualities exist here, and no much larger clone lies one base off it.

Libraries of naive CD8 T cells were built from approximately 22,000 to 940,000 sorted cells, with 10%, 30% or 50% of the purified RNA used. Naive CD8 T cells, defined as CD8+CD4-CCR7+CD45RA+, were FACS-sorted into RLT Plus buffer on a BD FACSAria II. To test detection sensitivity, Jurkat RNA equivalent to more than 8 TCR copies was spiked into samples of roughly 20,000-1,000,000 naive CD8 T cells. Enrichment of CD8 T cells was done with RosetteSep CD8+ T Cell Enrichment Cocktail plus Ficoll-Paque, and ACK red cell lysis came afterward. Trimmed from V: 8 bases; trimmed from J: 3 bases; junction bases lacking a gene match: 3. Counted from cysteine to phenylalanine, this CDR3 has 14 amino acids. CDR3 DNA is the only sequence kept; it has 42 bases, read in frame from the first base. CDR1 and CDR2 are read off the germline V gene as SNHLY and FYNNEI. The protocol used for the library was PCR. Sequenced on a NextSeq 500. Bulk TCR libraries were prepared as previously described, using TCR primers listed in Table S5. Total RNA was purified with the Qiagen AllPrep DNA/RNA kit. Before analysis, reads from multiple sequencing runs of one library were combined. The study's own analysis went as follows. Reads were retained only if their TCR constant sequence matched exactly, and those retained reads were trimmed to 150 nt and grouped according to their 12-nt molecular barcodes. Reads inside each barcode group were sub-clustered using a 15% Levenshtein threshold, and a quality-weighted consensus sequence was constructed for each RNA molecule. Non-functional sequences were discarded, and so were lower-count sequences lying one edit away from another sequence. Based on fitting two negative binomial distributions, any barcode sub-cluster with under 20% of the maximum read count was discarded. The public reads were reprocessed in TCRdb via fastp at Q25 and MiXCR, keeping in-frame beta chains. A single entry per CDR3 protein holds the most common genes and DNA from its merged rows. TCRdb, rather than the study authors, made the V and J calls. For this sample there are nearly 55,000 distinct CDR3 sequences; approximately 34% appear just once. The ten most abundant clones make up roughly 3.8% of the sample.

This TCR was sampled from a human donor in good health. Some libraries in this study had Jurkat cell RNA spiked in. The specimen was naive CD8+ T cells from blood, with Jurkat cell RNA spiked in. According to the study, the label for this sample's cell subset or site signals: FACS-sorted CD8+CD4-CCR7+CD45RA+ naive T cells. Recombination connected TRBV2 to TRBJ2-1; 11 bases in the middle match TRBD1. The CDR3 region reads CASEDRGLYNEQFF. The DNA reads TGTGCCAGCGAGGACAGGGGGCTCTACAATGAGCAGTTCTTC.